Sequencing of this TCR beta chain was carried out in a study of T cells and copy number aberrations in small-cell lung cancer. Normal lung samples lay at least 2 cm from the tumor margin. Only in-frame clones appear in the TCRdb table, and some are missing; sequencing was by immunoSEQ multiplex PCR. The sample records fewer than 3,000 clones, approximately 86% being singletons. The source is a woman between 45 and 60 years old with small cell lung cancer. The sequencing sample was made of normal tissue next to the tumor.

The DNA for the CDR3 is TGCGCCAGCAGCCTAGGACTAGCGGGAGCTGTCGGGGAGCTGTTTTTT. Residues: CASSLGLAGAVGELFF. V is TRBV4-1 and J is TRBJ2-2, with 13 bases identical to TRBD2. V was pared by 4 bases and J by 7 bases, with 6 bases of the junction left unmatched. This CDR3 comprises 16 residues. Germline V gene lookup returns CDR1 MGHRA and CDR2 YSYEKL.